Presented here are 5 T cell receptor beta chains from one specimen sequenced in a study of technical replicates of blood from a few donors. Only in-frame clones appear in the TCRdb table, and some are missing; sequencing was by immunoSEQ multiplex PCR. The repertoire consists of approximately 75,000 clones, with about 97% occurring once and the leading ten covering 0.18%. Sequenced input: T cells isolated from PBMCs. The receptors stem from a human donor in good health.

This chain joins TRBV11-3 and TRBJ2-6; D remains unclear. The CDR3 covers 11 residues. CDR1 is SGHNT and CDR2 is YENEEA in the germline V gene. Trimming removed 3 bases from V and 15 bases from J, with 9 bases in between. The CDR3 DNA is TGTGCCAGCAGCTTCGCCTACGCCCTGACTTTC. This gives the protein CASSFAYALTF.

This clone was seen once. The chain uses TRBV7-2 and TRBJ2-5; 9 bases are a match to TRBD1. Germline V gene data show CDR1 as SGHTA and CDR2 as FQGNSA. The V and J ends lost 5 bases and 2 bases, in that order; junction bases with no gene match: 3. There are 14 residues in the CDR3. In nucleotides, the CDR3 is TGTGCCAGCAGCCCCGGGACAGGGCAAGAGACCCAGTACTTC. It translates to CASSPGTGQETQYF. Filled out from reference TRBV7-2 and TRBJ2-5, the complete variable domain reads GAGVSQSPSNKVTEKGKDVELRCDPISGHTALYWYRQSLGQGLEFLIYFQGNSAPDKSGLPSDRFSAERTGGSVSTLTIQRTQQEDSAVYLCASSPGTGQETQYFGPGTRLLVL.

V is TRBV5-4 and J is TRBJ1-1; TRBD1 might be the D (6 bases). The ends were cut back, 3 bases at V and 0 bases at J, with 12 bases in the middle. Germline CDR1 SGHNT, CDR2 YYREEE (reference sequence). The CDR3 is made up of 15 amino acids. The DNA for the CDR3 is TGTGCCAGCAGCTCGAGAGACAGGCTGAACACTGAAGCTTTCTTT. This codes for CASSSRDRLNTEAFF.

The gene calls are TRBV29-1 and TRBJ2-7; TRBD1 aligns across 8 bases. There are 12 residues in the CDR3. Germline assignment: CDR1 SQVTM and CDR2 ANQGSEA. Unmatched junction bases numbered 3, after V lost 7 bases and J lost 1 base. CDR3 amino acids: CSAWTGSYEQYF. CDR3 nucleotide sequence: TGCAGCGCATGGACAGGGTCCTACGAGCAGTACTTC.

The chain links TRBV6-1 to TRBJ2-1; D might be TRBD1 (6 bases). CDR1 is MNHNS, CDR2 SASEGT, per germline. The CDR3 loop spans 15 amino acids. V was clipped by 7 bases and J by 6 bases, with 19 bases between them. CDR3 bases: TGTGCCAGCACTAAACCGGGACACAAGAGCAATGAGCAGTTCTTC. Translated: CASTKPGHKSNEQFF.